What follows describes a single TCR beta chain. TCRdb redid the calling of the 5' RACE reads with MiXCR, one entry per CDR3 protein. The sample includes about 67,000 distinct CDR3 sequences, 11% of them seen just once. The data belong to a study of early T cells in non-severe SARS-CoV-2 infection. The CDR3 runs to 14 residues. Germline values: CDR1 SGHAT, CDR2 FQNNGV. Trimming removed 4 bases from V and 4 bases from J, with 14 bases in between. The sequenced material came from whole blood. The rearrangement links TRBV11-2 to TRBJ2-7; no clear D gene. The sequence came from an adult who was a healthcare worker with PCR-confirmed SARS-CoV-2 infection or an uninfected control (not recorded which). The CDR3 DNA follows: TGTGCCAGCAGCTCTGGGAAAGGTTCTTACGAGCAGTACTTC. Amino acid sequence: CASSSGKGSYEQYF.